Given below is one TCR beta chain in context. Its antigen remains unknown. The sample is drawn from a study of OX40 agonist ivuxolimab in advanced cancers. Whole-study results and caveats: Both blood CD4+ and CD8+ T cells showed clonal growth by week 6 at 0.1 to 3.0 mg/kg.

Enrollment shut out patients with autoimmune disease history or systemic immunosuppression. At cycle 4 day 1, cycle 7 day 1, and baseline, blood was sampled. The V end was cut by 4 bases, the J end by 4 bases, with 11 bases between. The CDR3 covers 14 residues. Germline-derived CDR1 and CDR2 are MNHNS and SASEGT. TCRdb's copy holds only in-frame clones and misses some; the assay was immunoSEQ multiplex PCR. The table has 30,000 to 40,000 clones, 82% seen once. The clonotype was recovered from an adult with an advanced solid tumor such as melanoma, head and neck, liver or kidney cancer. Sequenced material: CD4+ or CD8+ T cells sorted from blood, taken in a trial of the OX40 agonist ivuxolimab. V gene TRBV6-1 combines with J gene TRBJ1-5; D is unclear. The CDR3 loop reads CASSGLLGNQPQHF. CDR3 nucleotide sequence: TGTGCCAGCAGTGGGTTACTAGGGAATCAGCCCCAGCATTTT.